What follows is one T cell receptor (beta chain) and its context. This entry is derived from a study of T cells after yellow fever vaccination. TCRdb reprocessed the 5' RACE reads with MiXCR, giving one entry per CDR3 protein. The table records a few hundred thousand distinct CDR3 sequences, roughly 4.3% of them present only once. The CDR3 spans 18 residues. Looked up from germline, CDR1 is MNHEY and CDR2 is SVGAGI. With V trimmed by 2 bases and J by 4 bases, 11 bases remained unmatched. V and J are TRBV6-5 and TRBJ1-4, with 9 bases matching TRBD1. The specimen was PBMCs, collected 15 days after the yellow fever booster vaccination. The sequence came from a young man who received the YFV17D yellow fever vaccine. CDR3 sequence reads: CASSYTRLQTGGNEKLFF. The CDR3 DNA reads TGTGCCAGCAGTTACACTCGACTTCAGACAGGGGGTAATGAAAAACTGTTTTTT.